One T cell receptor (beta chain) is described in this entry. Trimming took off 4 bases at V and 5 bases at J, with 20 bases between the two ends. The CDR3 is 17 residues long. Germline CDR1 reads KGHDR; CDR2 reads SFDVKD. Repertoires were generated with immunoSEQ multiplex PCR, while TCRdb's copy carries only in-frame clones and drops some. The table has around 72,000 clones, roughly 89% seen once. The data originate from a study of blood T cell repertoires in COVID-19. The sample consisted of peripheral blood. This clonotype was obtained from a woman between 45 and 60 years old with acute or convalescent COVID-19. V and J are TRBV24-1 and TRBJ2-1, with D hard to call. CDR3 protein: CATSDVGKAEPNNEQFF. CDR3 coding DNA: TGTGCCACCAGTGACGTAGGTAAGGCGGAACCAAACAATGAGCAGTTCTTC.